These T cell receptor beta chains were read from a single sample in a study of PD-1 blockade in classical Hodgkin lymphoma. The repertoire was sequenced with immunoSEQ multiplex PCR; TCRdb's copy has only in-frame clones and lacks some. The data show tens of thousands of clones, approximately 90% seen once. The specimen sequenced was peripheral blood mononuclear cells (PBMCs). The receptors stem from a human donor with classical Hodgkin lymphoma. Each CDR3 is given with its conserved first and last residue. A D gene is named only where the DNA matches it firmly. Clone size is shown for a subset of rows, as once, few, many or a class of expanded clone.

>TRBV30|TRBJ1-2|once|.
TGTGCCTGGAGTGTAGAGGGTGGCTACACCTTC
CAWSVEGGYTF
>TRBV19|TRBJ1-5|.|.
TGTGCCAGTAGTGATTTGGGGTTTAATCAGCCCCAGCATTTT
CASSDLGFNQPQHF
>TRBV5-6|TRBJ2-3|.|.
TGTGCCAGCAGCTTTGGAAACAGGGATACGCAGTATTTT
CASSFGNRDTQYF
>TRBV19|TRBJ2-3|.|TRBD2
TGTGCCAGTAGTACTAGCGGGAGTCCCCCCCCAGATACGCAGTATTTT
CASSTSGSPPPDTQYF
>TRBV7-9|TRBJ2-7|.|TRBD1
TGTGCCAGCAGCCTACGGACAGGGGAGGGCGAGCAGTACTTC
CASSLRTGEGEQYF
>TRBV7-2|TRBJ2-3|.|.
TGTGCCAGCAGCTTACAGGAGACTCGGGGTACGCAGTATTTT
CASSLQETRGTQYF
>TRBV5-1|TRBJ2-3|.|TRBD1
TGCGCCAGCAGCCCTGGACAGGGGGTGTCAGATACGCAGTATTTT
CASSPGQGVSDTQYF
>TRBV7-8|TRBJ2-7|.|TRBD2
TGTGCCAGCAGCCGCCTTAGCGGGAACTCCTACGAGCAGTACTTC
CASSRLSGNSYEQYF
>TRBV30|TRBJ2-1|.|.
TGTGCCTGGAGCTCCGGGTTGATAGGTGAGCAGTTCTTC
CAWSSGLIGEQFF
>TRBV7-7|TRBJ2-3|.|TRBD2
TGTGCCAGCAGCCCAGGACTAGCGGGAACCACAGATACGCAGTATTTT
CASSPGLAGTTDTQYF
>TRBV5-6|TRBJ1-2|.|TRBD1
TGTGCCAGCAGCTCGGGACAGACCTATGGCTACACCTTC
CASSSGQTYGYTF
>TRBV5-1|TRBJ2-5|.|TRBD2
TGCGCCAGCAGCCCCCCCGGGGTAGCGGGGAGGGCTGAGACCCAGTACTTC
CASSPPGVAGRAETQYF
>TRBV10-3|TRBJ1-4|few|.
TGTGCCATCAGCCCGGGGCCCAATGAAAAACTGTTTTTT
CAISPGPNEKLFF
>TRBV6-1|TRBJ2-1|.|.
TGTGCCAGCAGATTAGCGGAAAGCTCCTACAATGAGCAGTTCTTC
CASRLAESSYNEQFF
>TRBV5-6|TRBJ1-2|.|TRBD1
TGTGCCAGCAGCCAACAGGGGGCGCGGGACTATGGCTACACCTTC
CASSQQGARDYGYTF
>TRBV4-1|TRBJ2-3|once|TRBD2
TGCGCCAGCAGCCAAGATCCGGGAGGCGGGCCTAGCACAGATACGCAGTATTTT
CASSQDPGGGPSTDTQYF
>TRBV27|TRBJ2-2|.|.
TGTGCCAGCAGTTTCGGTGGCACGAACACCGGGGAGCTGTTTTTT
CASSFGGTNTGELFF
>TRBV11-2|TRBJ1-3|.|.
TGTGCCAGCAGCTTGCCCGTTGGAAACACCATATATTTT
CASSLPVGNTIYF
>TRBV11-3|TRBJ2-1|.|.
TGTGCCAGCAGCTTGGAAAGGGGGGTTGGAGGGGAGCAGTTCTTC
CASSLERGVGGEQFF
>TRBV9|TRBJ2-1|.|TRBD2
TGTGCCAGCAGCGTAGCTCCTAGCGGGGTCGACAATGAGCAGTTCTTC
CASSVAPSGVDNEQFF
>TRBV6-5|TRBJ2-7|.|TRBD2
TGTGCCAGCAGTTACTCGGGGACTAGCGGCTACGAGCAGTACTTC
CASSYSGTSGYEQYF
>TRBV28|TRBJ1-2|.|TRBD1
TGTGCCAGCATTCGATTACAGGGGGCGCCTGGCTACACCTTC
CASIRLQGAPGYTF
>TRBV10-3|TRBJ2-7|.|.
TGTGCCATCAGTTCCGGACCATCTACCGAGCAGTACTTC
CAISSGPSTEQYF
>TRBV5-8|TRBJ2-3|.|TRBD1
TGTGCCAGCAGCTTGGCCGGGACAGGGGGCACAGATACGCAGTATTTT
CASSLAGTGGTDTQYF
>TRBV28|TRBJ2-5|once|.
TGTGCCGCCTTGGGGGGTTCCCGTCAGACCCAGTACTTC
CAALGGSRQTQYF
>TRBV11-2|TRBJ2-1|.|TRBD2
TGTGCCAGCAGCCCCCGACTAGCGCAATCCTACAATGAGCAGTTCTTC
CASSPRLAQSYNEQFF
>TRBV21-1|TRBJ2-2|few|.
TGTGCCAGCAGCAAAGGTCTAGGGACAGGGACCACCGGGGAGCTGTTTTTT
CASSKGLGTGTTGELFF
>TRBV29-1|TRBJ2-7|.|.
TGCAGCGCAACAGGGCAAGGCTCCTACGAGCAGTACTTC
CSATGQGSYEQYF
>TRBV5-1|TRBJ2-2|.|TRBD2
TGCGCCAGCAGCCCCGGGACTAGCAAGTGGGAGCTGTTTTTT
CASSPGTSKWELFF
>TRBV5-1|TRBJ1-5|.|TRBD1
TGCGCCAGCAGTCCGACAGGGGGCAATCAGCCCCAGCATTTT
CASSPTGGNQPQHF
>TRBV7-9|TRBJ2-7|.|.
TGTGCCAGCAGCTTAGGTGGCGAATCTGGATACGAGCAGTACTTC
CASSLGGESGYEQYF
>TRBV19|TRBJ2-5|.|.
TGTGCCAGTAGTATCGGCAGGGAAGAGACCCAGTACTTC
CASSIGREETQYF
>TRBV10-3|TRBJ1-2|.|TRBD1
TGTGCCATCAGTTGGTCCGGACAGGGGGCAAACTATGGCTACACCTTC
CAISWSGQGANYGYTF
>TRBV5-1|TRBJ2-2|.|TRBD1
TGCGCCAGCAGCCCTACAGGGGGCGCGAACACCGGGGAGCTGTTTTTT
CASSPTGGANTGELFF
>TRBV5-4|TRBJ1-1|.|.
TGTGCCAGCAGCTTGGGGGCGGGGTCGAACACTGAAGCTTTCTTT
CASSLGAGSNTEAFF
>TRBV2|TRBJ1-3|.|.
TGTGCCAGCAAAACGGACAGCTCTGGAAACACCATATATTTT
CASKTDSSGNTIYF